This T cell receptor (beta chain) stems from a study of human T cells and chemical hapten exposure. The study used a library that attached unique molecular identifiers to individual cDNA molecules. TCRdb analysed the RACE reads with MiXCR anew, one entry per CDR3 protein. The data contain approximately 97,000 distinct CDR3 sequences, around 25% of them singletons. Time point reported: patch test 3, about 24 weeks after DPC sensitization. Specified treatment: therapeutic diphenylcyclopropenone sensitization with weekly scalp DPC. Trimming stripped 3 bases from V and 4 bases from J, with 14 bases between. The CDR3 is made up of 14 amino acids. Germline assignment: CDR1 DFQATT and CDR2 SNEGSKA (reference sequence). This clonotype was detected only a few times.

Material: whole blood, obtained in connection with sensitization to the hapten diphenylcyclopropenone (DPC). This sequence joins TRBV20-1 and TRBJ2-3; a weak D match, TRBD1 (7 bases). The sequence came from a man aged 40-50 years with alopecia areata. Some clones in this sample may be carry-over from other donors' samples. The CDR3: CSASGRGAADTQYF. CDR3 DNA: TGCAGTGCTAGCGGCAGGGGGGCTGCAGATACGCAGTATTTT.